This T cell receptor (beta chain) comes out of a study of blood T cell repertoires in COVID-19. Study-level background: Acute and convalescent COVID-19 specimens originated in the United States, Italy and Spain. T cells, B-cell-depleted T cells, or PBMCs provided the cDNA or gDNA that served as material.

The germline CDR1 and CDR2 sequences are SGHRS and YFSETQ. There are 13 residues in the CDR3. V gave up 5 bases and J gave up 6 bases, with 12 bases separating them. TCRdb's table, derived via immunoSEQ multiplex PCR, lists solely in-frame clones and lacks some. The table has 100,000 or so clones, about 91% seen once. The sample consisted of peripheral blood. The chain recombines TRBV5-1 with TRBJ2-1; tentatively, D is TRBD2 (5 bases). This clonotype was sampled from a human donor with active COVID-19. The donor label of this sample is uncertain. This chain's CDR3 is CASSRPGSNEQFF. DNA for the CDR3: TGCGCCAGCAGTCGCCCGGGGTCCAATGAGCAGTTCTTC.